The rows below give T cell receptor beta chains drawn from one sample of a study of cytomegalovirus exposure and HLA in healthy donors. The repertoire was sequenced with immunoSEQ multiplex PCR; TCRdb's copy has only in-frame clones and lacks some. The sample has 200,000 or so clones, 87% seen once. The sequenced sample was PBMCs. These TCRs come from a man aged 30 to 39 in good health and CMV-seronegative. Both conserved end residues are part of each CDR3. Fields, in order: CDR3 DNA, CDR3 protein, D gene, V gene, J gene, clone size, CDR3 length. A D gene is named only where the DNA matches it firmly. Size is stated for part of the rows, as once, few or many counts, or as a class when the clone is expanded.

CDR3nt: TGTGCCAGTAGTACGGGGAGGTCCACCGGGGAGCTGTTTTTT; CDR3aa: CASSTGRSTGELFF; d_gene: NA; v_gene: TRBV19; j_gene: TRBJ2-2; abundance: NA; len: 14
CDR3nt: TGTGCCAGCAGCTTGGGATTAGCGGGAGTCACCGGGGAGCTGTTTTTT; CDR3aa: CASSLGLAGVTGELFF; d_gene: TRBD2; v_gene: TRBV5-4; j_gene: TRBJ2-2; abundance: NA; len: 16
CDR3nt: TGCGCCAACGAGTACGAGCAGTACTTC; CDR3aa: CANEYEQYF; d_gene: NA; v_gene: TRBV23-1; j_gene: TRBJ2-7; abundance: NA; len: 9
CDR3nt: TGTGCCAGCAGGGCAGGGCCTGGGGCTTACGAGCAGTACTTC; CDR3aa: CASRAGPGAYEQYF; d_gene: NA; v_gene: TRBV6-5; j_gene: TRBJ2-7; abundance: NA; len: 14
CDR3nt: TGTGCCAGCAGTTTAGGCAGTACCTACGAGCAGTACTTC; CDR3aa: CASSLGSTYEQYF; d_gene: NA; v_gene: TRBV28; j_gene: TRBJ2-7; abundance: NA; len: 13
CDR3nt: TGTGCCAGCAGCGCCCTACCGGGAACTCGCACAGATACGCAGTATTTT; CDR3aa: CASSALPGTRTDTQYF; d_gene: NA; v_gene: TRBV9; j_gene: TRBJ2-3; abundance: NA; len: 16
CDR3nt: TGTGCCAGCAGCACCTCGGGACTCAATGAGCAGTTCTTC; CDR3aa: CASSTSGLNEQFF; d_gene: NA; v_gene: TRBV7-9; j_gene: TRBJ2-1; abundance: NA; len: 13
CDR3nt: TGTGCCAGCAGTGCCACCGGGACAGCCAAAAACAGTCAGTACTTC; CDR3aa: CASSATGTAKNSQYF; d_gene: TRBD1; v_gene: TRBV28; j_gene: TRBJ2-4; abundance: NA; len: 15
CDR3nt: TGTGCCAGTAGTAAAGGCAGAGGTTCGCCGAACACTGAAGCTTTCTTT; CDR3aa: CASSKGRGSPNTEAFF; d_gene: NA; v_gene: TRBV19; j_gene: TRBJ1-1; abundance: NA; len: 16
CDR3nt: TGTGCCAGCAGCATAGCAGGGTACCAAGAGACCCAGTACTTC; CDR3aa: CASSIAGYQETQYF; d_gene: NA; v_gene: TRBV11-2; j_gene: TRBJ2-5; abundance: NA; len: 14
CDR3nt: TGTGCCAGCTCACTACAGGCGTATGGCACAGATACGCAGTATTTT; CDR3aa: CASSLQAYGTDTQYF; d_gene: NA; v_gene: TRBV6-1; j_gene: TRBJ2-3; abundance: NA; len: 15
CDR3nt: TGTGCCTGGAGTGGAGGACTAGCCACAGATACGCAGTATTTT; CDR3aa: CAWSGGLATDTQYF; d_gene: TRBD2; v_gene: TRBV30; j_gene: TRBJ2-3; abundance: NA; len: 14
CDR3nt: TGTGCCAGCAGCTTAAACAGGGGGCAGGATACGCAGTATTTT; CDR3aa: CASSLNRGQDTQYF; d_gene: TRBD1; v_gene: TRBV7-2; j_gene: TRBJ2-3; abundance: NA; len: 14
CDR3nt: TGTGCCAGCAAAGGGGCCACCCACGAGCAGTACTTC; CDR3aa: CASKGATHEQYF; d_gene: NA; v_gene: TRBV6-5; j_gene: TRBJ2-7; abundance: once; len: 12
CDR3nt: TGTGCCAGCTCACGCGACAGGGGGAGCTCCTACGAGCAGTACTTC; CDR3aa: CASSRDRGSSYEQYF; d_gene: TRBD1; v_gene: TRBV18; j_gene: TRBJ2-7; abundance: NA; len: 15
CDR3nt: TGTGCCAGTAGTCCTAACGGGGGACACTATGGCTACACCTTC; CDR3aa: CASSPNGGHYGYTF; d_gene: NA; v_gene: TRBV19; j_gene: TRBJ1-2; abundance: NA; len: 14
CDR3nt: TGCAGCGTCACGCGCGGGGGAGAGACCCAGTACTTC; CDR3aa: CSVTRGGETQYF; d_gene: TRBD2; v_gene: TRBV29-1; j_gene: TRBJ2-5; abundance: NA; len: 12
CDR3nt: TGCGCCAGCAGTGAGCGGCAAGAGACCCAGTACTTC; CDR3aa: CASSERQETQYF; d_gene: NA; v_gene: TRBV10-2; j_gene: TRBJ2-5; abundance: NA; len: 12
CDR3nt: TGTGCCACAGGCGCAGCAACTAATGAAAAACTGTTTTTT; CDR3aa: CATGAATNEKLFF; d_gene: NA; v_gene: TRBV10-3; j_gene: TRBJ1-4; abundance: NA; len: 13
CDR3nt: TGTGCCAGCACGGTTCCGGGACAGAGGGGCAATCAGCCCCAGCATTTT; CDR3aa: CASTVPGQRGNQPQHF; d_gene: TRBD1; v_gene: TRBV28; j_gene: TRBJ1-5; abundance: NA; len: 16
CDR3nt: TGTGCCAGCAGTACACCCGGGGCGGGGAGGGGGAACACTGAAGCTTTCTTT; CDR3aa: CASSTPGAGRGNTEAFF; d_gene: NA; v_gene: TRBV28; j_gene: TRBJ1-1; abundance: NA; len: 17
CDR3nt: TGTGCCAGCAGCCCGGGACTAGCGGGAGTGGTGGAGCAGTTCTTC; CDR3aa: CASSPGLAGVVEQFF; d_gene: TRBD2; v_gene: TRBV7-9; j_gene: TRBJ2-1; abundance: NA; len: 15
CDR3nt: TGTGCCAGCAGGGGGGGGACAGGGACCTATGGCTACACCTTC; CDR3aa: CASRGGTGTYGYTF; d_gene: TRBD1; v_gene: TRBV28; j_gene: TRBJ1-2; abundance: NA; len: 14
CDR3nt: TGTGCCAGCAGTCCGACAAGGGGCTCCTCTTATGGCTACACCTTC; CDR3aa: CASSPTRGSSYGYTF; d_gene: NA; v_gene: TRBV25-1; j_gene: TRBJ1-2; abundance: NA; len: 15
CDR3nt: TGTGCCAGCAGTGGACAGGGGGGCAATCAGCCCCAGCATTTT; CDR3aa: CASSGQGGNQPQHF; d_gene: TRBD1; v_gene: TRBV6-1; j_gene: TRBJ1-5; abundance: NA; len: 14
CDR3nt: TGTGCCAGCAGCCCCCGGGGAGCCGTTGGGACCCAGTACTTC; CDR3aa: CASSPRGAVGTQYF; d_gene: NA; v_gene: TRBV9; j_gene: TRBJ2-5; abundance: NA; len: 14
CDR3nt: TGTGCCAGCAGCCCCGGACTAGCGGGAGATGTCTACGAGCAGTACTTC; CDR3aa: CASSPGLAGDVYEQYF; d_gene: TRBD2; v_gene: TRBV7-2; j_gene: TRBJ2-7; abundance: NA; len: 16
CDR3nt: TGTGCCAGCAGGGACGGGGGACAGGGAAGAGAGACCCAGTACTTC; CDR3aa: CASRDGGQGRETQYF; d_gene: TRBD1; v_gene: TRBV27; j_gene: TRBJ2-5; abundance: once; len: 15
CDR3nt: TGTGCCAGCTCACCGGGTGAGGGGGCGCTAAACTATGGCTACACCTTC; CDR3aa: CASSPGEGALNYGYTF; d_gene: TRBD1; v_gene: TRBV18; j_gene: TRBJ1-2; abundance: NA; len: 16
CDR3nt: TGTGCCAGCAGCTTAGGGCGGGGGTCCTACAATGAGCAGTTCTTC; CDR3aa: CASSLGRGSYNEQFF; d_gene: TRBD2; v_gene: TRBV11-1; j_gene: TRBJ2-1; abundance: NA; len: 15
CDR3nt: TGCGCCAGCAGCTTGGACAGATTTACAGATACGCAGTATTTT; CDR3aa: CASSLDRFTDTQYF; d_gene: NA; v_gene: TRBV5-1; j_gene: TRBJ2-3; abundance: NA; len: 14
CDR3nt: TGTGCCAGCAGACTCAGGGAAAGCTACGAGCAGTACTTC; CDR3aa: CASRLRESYEQYF; d_gene: NA; v_gene: TRBV6-6; j_gene: TRBJ2-7; abundance: NA; len: 13
CDR3nt: TGTGCCAGCAGCTTGTATGTCTATGGCTACACCTTC; CDR3aa: CASSLYVYGYTF; d_gene: NA; v_gene: TRBV7-9; j_gene: TRBJ1-2; abundance: NA; len: 12
CDR3nt: TGTGCCACCAGCATGAGGACAACTGGAAACACCATATATTTT; CDR3aa: CATSMRTTGNTIYF; d_gene: NA; v_gene: TRBV15; j_gene: TRBJ1-3; abundance: few; len: 14
CDR3nt: TGCAGCGTTCAAACGGACAGGGAAACTCTTGGAGCTTTCTTT; CDR3aa: CSVQTDRETLGAFF; d_gene: TRBD1; v_gene: TRBV29-1; j_gene: TRBJ1-1; abundance: NA; len: 14
CDR3nt: TGCGCCAGCAGGCCCCTAGAGGGCTTTAACTACAATGAGCAGTTCTTC; CDR3aa: CASRPLEGFNYNEQFF; d_gene: NA; v_gene: TRBV5-1; j_gene: TRBJ2-1; abundance: few; len: 16
CDR3nt: TGCGCCAGCAGCGAGGGAGGCCCTCGGGTCAATGAGCAGTTCTTC; CDR3aa: CASSEGGPRVNEQFF; d_gene: NA; v_gene: TRBV5-1; j_gene: TRBJ2-1; abundance: NA; len: 15
CDR3nt: TGCGCCAGCAGCCAAGATCTTGAAAAACTGTTTTTT; CDR3aa: CASSQDLEKLFF; d_gene: NA; v_gene: TRBV4-3; j_gene: TRBJ1-4; abundance: once; len: 12
CDR3nt: TGCGCCAGCAGCCAAGGGGACAGAGATGAAAAACTGTTTTTT; CDR3aa: CASSQGDRDEKLFF; d_gene: TRBD1; v_gene: TRBV4-3; j_gene: TRBJ1-4; abundance: NA; len: 14
CDR3nt: TGTGCCAGCGGGGGGGGTAACTATGGCTACACCTTC; CDR3aa: CASGGGNYGYTF; d_gene: NA; v_gene: TRBV6-5; j_gene: TRBJ1-2; abundance: once; len: 12
CDR3nt: TGTGCCAGTAGTCTAGGGACAGGGGATGTAGGCGGGGAGCTGTTTTTT; CDR3aa: CASSLGTGDVGGELFF; d_gene: TRBD1; v_gene: TRBV19; j_gene: TRBJ2-2; abundance: NA; len: 16
CDR3nt: TGTGCCAGCTCCTCGGGGGTCTTAAATTCACCCCTCCACTTT; CDR3aa: CASSSGVLNSPLHF; d_gene: NA; v_gene: TRBV18; j_gene: TRBJ1-6; abundance: NA; len: 14
CDR3nt: TGTGCCAGCAGTGACACAAGGGGGACAAGCCCCTACGAGCAGTACTTC; CDR3aa: CASSDTRGTSPYEQYF; d_gene: NA; v_gene: TRBV6-4; j_gene: TRBJ2-7; abundance: NA; len: 16
CDR3nt: TGTGCCAGCATGAACAGGAACGGGGAGACCCAGTACTTC; CDR3aa: CASMNRNGETQYF; d_gene: NA; v_gene: TRBV6-1; j_gene: TRBJ2-5; abundance: NA; len: 13
CDR3nt: TGTGCCAGCAGCCCCGGGACAGGGGAGGCTGAAAAACTGTTTTTT; CDR3aa: CASSPGTGEAEKLFF; d_gene: TRBD1; v_gene: TRBV13; j_gene: TRBJ1-4; abundance: NA; len: 15
CDR3nt: TGTTCCAGCAGCTTGACATCAGCCCCGCGTTGGGGCTACACCTTC; CDR3aa: CSSSLTSAPRWGYTF; d_gene: NA; v_gene: TRBV7-9; j_gene: TRBJ1-2; abundance: NA; len: 15
CDR3nt: TGCGCCAGCAGCGTCCTACCGCCTATCTCACCATATGGCTACACCTTC; CDR3aa: CASSVLPPISPYGYTF; d_gene: NA; v_gene: TRBV5-1; j_gene: TRBJ1-2; abundance: NA; len: 16
CDR3nt: TGTGCCAGCAGCCCCGGGACAGCCCGCAATCAGCCCCAGCATTTT; CDR3aa: CASSPGTARNQPQHF; d_gene: TRBD1; v_gene: TRBV7-9; j_gene: TRBJ1-5; abundance: few; len: 15
CDR3nt: TGCAGCGTTGGACCCAGGGGCACCGGGGAGCTGTTTTTT; CDR3aa: CSVGPRGTGELFF; d_gene: NA; v_gene: TRBV29-1; j_gene: TRBJ2-2; abundance: NA; len: 13
CDR3nt: TGTGCCAGCCGCGGGGCTGGGACAGGTTTGGACGAGCAGTACTTC; CDR3aa: CASRGAGTGLDEQYF; d_gene: TRBD1; v_gene: TRBV28; j_gene: TRBJ2-7; abundance: NA; len: 15
CDR3nt: TGTGCCAGCAGCACGCAATTTAGGACAGGGAACTACGAGCAGTACTTC; CDR3aa: CASSTQFRTGNYEQYF; d_gene: TRBD1; v_gene: TRBV7-2; j_gene: TRBJ2-7; abundance: NA; len: 16
CDR3nt: TGTGCCAGCAGTAACAACCAAGAGACCCAGTACTTC; CDR3aa: CASSNNQETQYF; d_gene: NA; v_gene: TRBV6-5; j_gene: TRBJ2-5; abundance: NA; len: 12
CDR3nt: TGTGCCAGCAGTCGAACCACAGGGGGCTATTCCTACGAGCAGTACTTC; CDR3aa: CASSRTTGGYSYEQYF; d_gene: TRBD1; v_gene: TRBV27; j_gene: TRBJ2-7; abundance: NA; len: 16
CDR3nt: TGTGCCAGCAGTTACGACAGGGGGAGCAATCAGCCCCAGCATTTT; CDR3aa: CASSYDRGSNQPQHF; d_gene: TRBD1; v_gene: TRBV6-6; j_gene: TRBJ1-5; abundance: NA; len: 15